The present TCR beta chain was sequenced within a study of T-cell reconstitution after alpha-beta-depleted transplantation in children. Unique molecular identifiers tagged the TCRbeta library. TCRdb redid the calling of the PCR reads with MiXCR, one entry per CDR3 protein. The table records under 350,000 distinct CDR3 sequences, more than 9% of them present only once. CDR1 and CDR2 (germline): SNHLY, FYNNEI. Trimming took off 7 bases at V and 4 bases at J, with 25 bases between the two ends. The CDR3 spans 18 residues. The chain is built from TRBV2 and TRBJ1-4; tentative D call: TRBD1 (5 bases). The sequencing here drew on PBMCs from the stem cell graft donor, taken from the stem cell graft. The clonotype comes from a human donor who donated a stem cell graft to a child with SCID. CDR3 residues: CASTQAQSGTEVNEKLFF. As DNA, the CDR3 is TGTGCCAGCACCCAGGCGCAATCTGGGACGGAAGTTAATGAAAAACTGTTTTTT.